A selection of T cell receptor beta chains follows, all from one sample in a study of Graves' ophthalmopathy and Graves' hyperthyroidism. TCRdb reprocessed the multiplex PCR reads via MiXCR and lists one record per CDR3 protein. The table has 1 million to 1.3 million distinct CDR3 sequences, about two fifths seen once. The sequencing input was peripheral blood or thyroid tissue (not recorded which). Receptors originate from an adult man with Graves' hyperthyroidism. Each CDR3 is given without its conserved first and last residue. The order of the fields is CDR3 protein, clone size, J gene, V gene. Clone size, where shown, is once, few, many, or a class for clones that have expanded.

CDR3: ASDRGRRTEAF; size: many; J: TRBJ1-1; V: TRBV19
CDR3: ASGGQGLSTNEAF; size: NA; J: TRBJ1-1; V: TRBV2
CDR3: ASQRTGLGNSPLH; size: few; J: TRBJ1-6; V: TRBV5-4
CDR3: ASRAGTGVTEAF; size: NA; J: TRBJ1-1; V: TRBV5-1
CDR3: ASSQNRDRGETQY; size: NA; J: TRBJ2-5; V: TRBV4-3
CDR3: ASSTGTWQTQY; size: many; J: TRBJ2-5; V: TRBV4-3
CDR3: SVVGDYTGELF; size: many; J: TRBJ2-2; V: TRBV29-1
CDR3: ASSPRWQGETQY; size: few; J: TRBJ2-5; V: TRBV7-2
CDR3: ASKGQGNQPQH; size: many; J: TRBJ1-5; V: TRBV25-1
CDR3: ASSEATVWTEAF; size: NA; J: TRBJ1-1; V: TRBV2
CDR3: ASESPGNTIY; size: many; J: TRBJ1-3; V: TRBV19
CDR3: ATSGARDSRQAGFQETQY; size: few; J: TRBJ2-5; V: TRBV24-1
CDR3: ASNSTGGFNKAF; size: few; J: TRBJ1-1; V: TRBV19
CDR3: ASRSGTGMGGYT; size: NA; J: TRBJ1-2; V: TRBV7-8
CDR3: ASTLRGNQPQH; size: many; J: TRBJ1-5; V: TRBV19
CDR3: ASDRGGVEKLF; size: NA; J: TRBJ1-4; V: TRBV2
CDR3: ASSDSGRSYEQY; size: NA; J: TRBJ2-7; V: TRBV10-2
CDR3: SAWSREMNTEAF; size: once; J: TRBJ1-1; V: TRBV20-1
CDR3: ASSVAPGQNNSPLH; size: many; J: TRBJ1-6; V: TRBV9
CDR3: ASSFTETNEKLF; size: NA; J: TRBJ1-4; V: TRBV5-1
CDR3: SATVGQGLNSPLH; size: many; J: TRBJ1-6; V: TRBV20-1
CDR3: SVDSHYGYT; size: many; J: TRBJ1-2; V: TRBV29-1